These 10 T cell receptor delta chains were sequenced from one sample in a study of γδ T cells in repeated Plasmodium falciparum infection (dated by TCRdb to about 2021). For bulk TCR repertoire analysis, Vgamma9/Vdelta2+ and Vdelta2-negative gammadelta T cell populations were isolated by flow sorting from peripheral blood mononuclear cells. The library was produced with multiplex PCR. Sequencing was carried out with an Illumina MiSeq. TCRdb called clones from the public reads with CATT, and repeated DNA sequences were later combined into one row. For this sample the table gives 50,000 to 60,000 delta-chain clones, of which 1.9% were detected only once. Of the sample, less than 30% is held by the ten largest clones. The sequencing input was gamma-delta T cells from blood. The receptors stem from a pool of human donors (malaria-infected and uninfected, not separated).

In this sample, this clone turned up many times. The TCRdb protein comes from a much larger clone and disagrees with this DNA's translation at residue 19, likely due to a read error; the protein given here is derived from the DNA. The chain joins TRDV3 to TRDJ3; 11 bases match TRDD3. TCRdb gives no J gene; it was assigned here by matching the DNA to germline. Trimming removed 3 bases from V and 2 bases from J; junction bases left unmatched: 42. The CDR3 sequence is 29 residues long. The V gene's germline CDR1 is TVYSNPD and CDR2 GDNSRS (reference sequence). This CDR3 is CAFPVPSYPRSANYWGIIAGAWDTRQMFF. CDR3 nucleotide sequence: TGTGCCTTCCCCGTGCCTTCCTACCCCAGATCCGCCAATTACTGGGGGATAATCGCCGGGGCCTGGGACACCCGACAGATGTTTTTC.

This clone was seen at least ten times. This likely came from a read error, as a far larger clone is one base away. Additional DNA sequences in this sample encode the identical CDR3. The CDR3 bases are TGTGCCTGTGACCCTCTGGGGGACCTAGAGCACACCGATAAGCTCATCTTT. Translated, it gives CACDPLGDLEHTDKLIF. The V segment is TRDV2, and no J call was made; TRDD3, as called in the table, went unchecked against the DNA. The CDR3 consists of 17 residues. CDR1 GEAIGNYY and CDR2 EKD come from the germline V gene.

This clone was picked up a small number of times. The TCRdb protein, from a much larger clone, departs from this DNA's translation at residue 4, likely by read error; the protein shown derives from the DNA. CDR3 DNA sequence: TGTGCCTGTAACACCTTACTGGGGGGGGAGAACACCGATAAACTCATCTTT. It is translated as CACNTLLGGENTDKLIF. V gene TRDV2 combines with J gene TRDJ1; 8 bases agree with TRDD3. The J gene, not given by TCRdb, was assigned here from a germline match of the nucleotide sequence. This CDR3 has 17 residues. Germline CDR1 reads GEAIGNYY; CDR2 reads EKD.

Many counts were recorded for this clone. It is likely a read error: a sequence one base away is far more abundant. Within the sample, other DNA sequences also encode this same CDR3. V is TRDV1 and J is TRDJ2, with D perhaps TRDD3 (5 bases). Looked up from germline, CDR1 is TSWWSYY and CDR2 is QGS. The CDR3 runs to 20 residues. The CDR3 DNA reads TGTGCTCTCGGGGAACCTCTTTCCCGTCTGGTGGGACTAATAACAGCACAACTCTTCTTT. This translates into CALGEPLSRLVGLITAQLFF.

In its sample, this clone was seen a few times. It is likely a read error: a sequence one base away is far more abundant. Other DNA sequences in the sample encode the same CDR3. This chain uses TRDV2 with TRDJ1, with TRDD3 identical over 13 bases. TCRdb supplies no J gene; here it was assigned by aligning the nucleotide sequence to germline. The germline gives CDR1 GEAIGNYY, CDR2 EKD. The CDR3 is 22 amino acids. Trimming took 0 bases from V and 4 from J; bases not matched to a gene: 22. The CDR3 sequence is CACDTVLTGGYAKKKHSDKLIF. Written as DNA, the CDR3 is TGTGCCTGTGACACCGTCCTAACTGGGGGATACGCTAAGAAAAAGCATAGCGATAAACTCATCTTT.

This clone has a count of ten or more. Since a far larger clone is one base different, this is likely a read error. This specimen includes other DNA sequences encoding the same CDR3. The V call is TRAV38-2/DV8, the J call TRDJ1; 13 nucleotides agree with TRDD3. The V segment lost 8 bases and the J segment 11 bases; nucleotides outside the gene matches: 30. This CDR3 contains 20 residues. The germline CDR1 and CDR2 sequences are TSESDYY and QEAYKQQN. The CDR3 reads CAYGGSLPMAMNWGIRRLIF. In DNA form, the CDR3 reads TGTGCTTACGGAGGGAGCCTTCCTATGGCCATGAACTGGGGGATACGGAGGCTCATCTTT.

This clone was counted only a few times. This likely traces to a read error, being one base from a far larger clone. Other DNA sequences in this specimen translate into the identical CDR3. The V gene is TRDV2, the J gene TRDJ1; D may be TRDD3 (5 bases). Germline V gene data show CDR1 as GEAIGNYY and CDR2 as EKD. V lost 3 bases, J lost 0 bases, and 19 bases lay in between. This CDR3 has 17 residues. This CDR3 is CACDPLGDLEHTDKLIF. In nucleotides, the CDR3 is TGTGCCTGTGACCCTCTGGGAGACCTAGAGCACACCGATAAACTCATCTTT.

Concerning this clone: The protein recorded in TCRdb matches a much larger clone and deviates from this DNA's translation at residue 9, suggesting a read error; the protein here is obtained by translating the DNA. V is TRDV1 and J is TRDJ1; 9 bases fit TRDD3. Matching the DNA to germline supplied the J gene, which TCRdb does not give. This CDR3 contains 25 residues. Trimming at V came to 2 bases and at J to 0 bases, leaving 31 bases not matched to a gene. Per the germline V gene, CDR1 is TSWWSYY and CDR2 is QGS. The CDR3 DNA reads TGTGCTCTTGGGGAATCACACTTCCTCTTCCCCTCCTTTCTGGGGGATTCGGGTTACACCGATAAACTCATCTTT. Translation: CALGESHFLFPSFLGDSGYTDKLIF.

Comment on this clone: A single base is all that separates this from a far larger clone, so a read error is likely. This sample includes further DNA sequences coding for the same CDR3. The J gene is TRDJ1, the V gene TRDV1; TRDD3 aligns across 12 bases. In the absence of a J gene in TCRdb, the DNA was matched to germline to assign it here. Germline V gene data show CDR1 as TSWWSYY and CDR2 as QGS. The CDR3 spans 23 residues. CDR3 residues: CALGEGTYLYWGILIPNTDKLIF. DNA for the CDR3: TGTGCTCTTGGGGAAGGAACCTACCTCTACTGGGGGATACTAATACCGAACACCGACAAACTCATCTTT.

This clone was detected many times. For this DNA, TCRdb reports the protein of a much larger clone, which diverges at residue 3, most likely from a read error; the protein presented here is translated directly from the DNA. The V and J genes are TRDV2 and TRDJ1, with a tentative D call TRDD3 (6 bases). No J gene was available from TCRdb, and it was assigned here by a germline match of the DNA. This CDR3 is 12 amino acids long. The germline V gene encodes CDR1 GEAIGNYY and CDR2 EKD. The CDR3 nucleotides are TGTGCCCGTGAGGGATATCCCGATAAACTCATCTTT. Its protein product is CAREGYPDKLIF.